This T cell receptor beta chain comes out of a study of T cells in Graves' hyperthyroidism and ophthalmopathy. Study-level background: Peripheral blood was secured at the point of initial diagnosis, before any treatment.

An approximately 10 ml volume of fresh peripheral blood provided the PBMCs. A remark on this clonotype: Its target is unknown.

Study observations and caveats: A model built on 13 V-J features separated ophthalmopathy from stable hyperthyroidism. Blood held most thyroid clonotypes expanded above 0.001 frequency.

The CDR3 regions of TCR beta were amplified from RNA transcripts. The HTBI primer set drove a first-round RT-PCR of the TCR CDR3. TCRdb reprocessed the multiplex PCR reads via MiXCR and lists one record per CDR3 protein. The data hold approximately 610,000 distinct CDR3 sequences, with approximately 15% observed a single time. This receptor was identified in a woman between 40 and 55 years old with Graves' ophthalmopathy. The sample was blood.

The CDR3 sequence: CSAGSKREGLRYEQYF. CDR3 DNA: TGCAGTGCTGGGTCAAAGCGGGAGGGATTAAGATACGAGCAGTACTTC. The chain links TRBV20-1 to TRBJ2-7, with TRBD2 matching 10 bases. This CDR3 region has 16 residues. CDR1 and CDR2 (germline): DFQATT, SNEGSKA (reference sequence). With V trimmed by 5 bases and J by 4 bases, 14 bases remained unmatched.